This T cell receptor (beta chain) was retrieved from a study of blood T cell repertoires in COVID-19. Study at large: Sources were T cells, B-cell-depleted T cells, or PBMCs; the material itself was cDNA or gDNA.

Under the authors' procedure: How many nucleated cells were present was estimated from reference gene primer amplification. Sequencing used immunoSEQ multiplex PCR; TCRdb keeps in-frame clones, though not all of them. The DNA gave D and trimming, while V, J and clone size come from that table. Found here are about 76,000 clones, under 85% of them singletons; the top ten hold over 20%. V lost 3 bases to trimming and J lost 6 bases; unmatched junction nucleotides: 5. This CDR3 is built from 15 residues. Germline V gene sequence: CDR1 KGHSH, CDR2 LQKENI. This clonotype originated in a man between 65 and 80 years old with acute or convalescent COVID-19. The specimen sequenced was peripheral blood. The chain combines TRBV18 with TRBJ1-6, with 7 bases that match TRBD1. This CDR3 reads CASSPWDSLNSPLHF. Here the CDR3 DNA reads TGTGCCAGCTCACCGTGGGACAGTCTTAATTCACCCCTCCACTTT. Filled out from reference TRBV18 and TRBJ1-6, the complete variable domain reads NAGVMQNPRHLVRRRGQEARLRCSPMKGHSHVYWYRQLPEEGLKFMVYLQKENIIDESGMPKERFSAEFPKEGPSILRIQQVVRGDSAAYFCASSPWDSLNSPLHFGNGTRLTVT.